This T cell receptor beta chain was observed in a study of cytomegalovirus exposure and HLA in healthy donors. Study at large: Approximately 170 million T cells yielded some 120 million unique TCR beta sequences in earlier analysis.

Study-level findings and limits: Previously analyzed data showed that most TCR beta V segments were productive at a frequency of about 87% or about 30%. Reportedly, a later analysis found an Asian-associated ancestry cluster had fewer N-insertions than the roughly 700-donor mean. Among TCR beta chains, those listed as cytomegalovirus-associated numbered fewer than 200.

PCR was performed using 60 Vbeta and 13 Jbeta primers. The data were produced by immunoSEQ multiplex PCR, yet TCRdb's version contains in-frame clones alone and is incomplete. The sample contains over 75,000 clones, roughly 82% of which appear only once. The CDR3 consists of 15 residues. The V segment lost 0 bases and the J segment 5 bases; nucleotides outside the gene matches: 8. In germline, CDR1 is SGHRS, CDR2 YFSETQ. Comments on this clone: The antigen remains undetermined.

Sequences were obtained from PBMCs. The sequence derives from a man aged 25-45 years in good health and CMV-seropositive. The chain uses TRBV5-1 and TRBJ2-7, with 7 bases identical to TRBD2. CDR3 nucleotide sequence: TGCGCCAGCAGCTTGGGAGCCGGGGGGTTCCACGAGCAGTACTTC. Translating gives CASSLGAGGFHEQYF.